One T cell receptor beta chain is described in this entry. Its binding antigen is unknown. One base away there is no much larger clone; base qualities are not given. The sample's treatment or condition label, decoded: in vitro stimulation with specific CMV peptide epitopes to enrich CMV-specific T cells. These data originate in a study of T cell repertoires in cytomegalovirus infection (dated by TCRdb to about 2019). Notes on the research overall: The peptide stimulations were aimed at well-studied HLA-B-restricted epitopes as well as recently identified HLA-C-restricted CMV epitopes, whose presentation resists viral immunomodulation. Donor HLA type was relevant to the analysis, as public TCR beta signatures indicated carriage of CMV infection together with the matching HLA type. Paper-wide results and their limitations: Carriers of CMV infection plus the relevant HLA type were discriminated by the cumulative frequency of public TCR beta family members in the study cohort and in an independent roughly 380-donor cohort. The ex vivo response was dominated by HLA-C-restricted CMV-specific TCR beta clonotypes, which also provided the single most frequent clonotype in two of eight donors.

Instrument on record: Illumina HiSeq 1500. The public reads were quality trimmed at Q25 with fastp and then assembled into clones with MiXCR by TCRdb, keeping productive beta chains. Rows merge per CDR3 protein into single entries with the most common DNA and genes. This sample is represented by under 850,000 distinct CDR3 sequences; roughly 33% of them were singletons. Of the sample, about 20% falls within the top ten clones. The TCR sequence derives from a human donor in good health (CMV status not recorded). Some clones in this sample may be carry-over from other donors' samples. Here the sequenced sample was cultured PBMCs, taken from culture after CMV antigen stimulation.

The CDR3 protein is CASSLVRTGPVEQFF. At the DNA level, the sequence is TGTGCCAGCAGCTTAGTTAGGACGGGGCCGGTCGAGCAGTTCTTC. The chain links TRBV7-8 with TRBJ2-1, with a tentative D call of TRBD1 or TRBD2, each matching 5 bases. Inclusive of the bounding cysteine and phenylalanine, the CDR3 is 15 residues long. This entry keeps only the CDR3 DNA: 45 bases, framed from base 1. Trimming costs V 1 base and J 10 bases, and their ends lie 17 bases apart. The germline V gene yields SGHVS for CDR1 and FQNEAQ for CDR2.